The present entry profiles one T cell receptor beta chain with its context. Its cognate antigen is unknown. This entry is derived from a study of CD8 T cells in ankylosing spondylitis. Study-level findings and limits: Disease-linked clones proved CD8+ and comparatively uncommon in peripheral blood.

Trimming left V 5 bases short and J 2 bases short, with 15 bases between. Germline CDR1 and CDR2: SGHRS and YFSETQ. This CDR3 has 15 residues. Each CDR3 protein is one row after TCRdb ran MiXCR on the 5' RACE reads. The repertoire holds about 360,000 distinct CDR3 sequences, with around 15% as singletons. What was sequenced was blood, either unsorted or a sorted T cell fraction (not recorded which). The genes are TRBV5-1 and TRBJ2-3; D is unclear. The TCR sequence derives from a male donor with ankylosing spondylitis or in good health (not recorded which). For the CDR3, the DNA is TGCGCCAGCAGTTCTGGGCAGGTGAACACAGATACGCAGTATTTT. Translating it yields CASSSGQVNTDTQYF. Drawing the rest from reference TRBV5-1 and TRBJ2-3, the complete variable domain is KAGVTQTPRYLIKTRGQQVTLSCSPISGHRSVSWYQQTPGQGLQFLFEYFSETQRNKGNFPGRFSGRQFSNSRSEMNVSTLELGDSALYLCASSSGQVNTDTQYFGPGTRLTVL.